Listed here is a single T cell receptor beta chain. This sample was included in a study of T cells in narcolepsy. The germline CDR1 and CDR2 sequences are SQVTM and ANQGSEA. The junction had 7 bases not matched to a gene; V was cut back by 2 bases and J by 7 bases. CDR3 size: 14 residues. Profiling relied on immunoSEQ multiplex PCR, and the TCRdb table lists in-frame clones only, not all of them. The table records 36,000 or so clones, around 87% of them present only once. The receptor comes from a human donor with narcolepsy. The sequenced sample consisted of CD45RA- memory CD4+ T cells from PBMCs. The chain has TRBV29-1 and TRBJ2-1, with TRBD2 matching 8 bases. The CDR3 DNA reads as TGCAGCGTTGAACTGACTAGCGCGCCGAATGAGCAGTTCTTC. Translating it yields CSVELTSAPNEQFF.